The clone carrying this T cell receptor (beta chain) was picked up many times. The antigen is unknown. Two oligonucleotides, mixed equimolar, formed the beta constant-region primer covering TRBC1 and TRBC2. MiXCR, applied by TCRdb to the UMI-ligation and nested PCR reads, yields one record per CDR3 protein. The data show about 150,000 distinct CDR3 sequences, over 15% seen once. This sample was taken from a study of naive and memory T cell subsets. General study results and limits: Diversity fell and Gini index rose from naive through CM, EM, EMRA.

Per germline, CDR1 SGHRS and CDR2 YFSETQ. Between the trimmed V and J ends, which lost 1 base and 3 bases, there was a span of 13 bases. The CDR3 is made up of 15 amino acids. The sequenced sample consisted of naive CD4+ T cells from blood. The source of this sequence is a human donor in good health. The genes are TRBV5-1 and TRBJ2-5; D is possibly TRBD1 (8 bases). CDR3 DNA: TGCGCCAGCAGCTTGAAAACAGGGGGGGAAGAGACCCAGTACTTC. Translating it yields CASSLKTGGEETQYF. The whole variable domain, remainder taken from reference TRBV5-1 and TRBJ2-5, is KAGVTQTPRYLIKTRGQQVTLSCSPISGHRSVSWYQQTPGQGLQFLFEYFSETQRNKGNFPGRFSGRQFSNSRSEMNVSTLELGDSALYLCASSLKTGGEETQYFGPGTRLLVL.